This T cell receptor beta chain was identified in a study of cytomegalovirus exposure and HLA in healthy donors. Study-wide findings and caveats: Among TCR sequences, most were rare, though some public TCRs appeared in many donors. Later, an analysis found that TCR clusters from the first cohort tended to co-occur in the 120 or so validation repertoires. Reportedly, diagnosis of cytomegalovirus status by the classifier showed high specificity and sensitivity.

Separate from the roughly 700-subject first cohort, the 120-subject validation cohort was the one that the donors belonged to. Clones were read by immunoSEQ multiplex PCR, and TCRdb kept only the in-frame ones, dropping some. The sample contains fewer than 200,000 clones, roughly 85% of which appear only once. As for this clone: Its antigen remains unknown.

Input material: PBMCs. The origin of this receptor is a young man in good health and CMV-seropositive.

The CDR3 DNA is TGTGCCAGCAGTACCCCAGGGGATCAGCCCCAGCATTTT. This gives the protein CASSTPGDQPQHF. V gene TRBV28 combines with J gene TRBJ1-5, with TRBD1 as a possible D gene (6 bases). Germline V gene sequence: CDR1 MDHEN, CDR2 SYDVKM. With 5 bases removed from V and 5 bases from J, the gap between germline ends came to 10 bases. The CDR3 has 13 residues.